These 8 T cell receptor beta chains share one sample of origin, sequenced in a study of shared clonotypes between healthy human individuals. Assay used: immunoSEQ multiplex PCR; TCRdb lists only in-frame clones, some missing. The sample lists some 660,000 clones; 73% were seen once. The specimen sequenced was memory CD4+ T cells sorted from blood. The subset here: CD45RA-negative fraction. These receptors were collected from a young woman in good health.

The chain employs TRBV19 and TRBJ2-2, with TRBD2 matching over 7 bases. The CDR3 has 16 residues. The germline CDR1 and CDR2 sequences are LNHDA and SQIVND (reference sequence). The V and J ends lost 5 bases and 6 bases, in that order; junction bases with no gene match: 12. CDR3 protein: CASSSILAGVPGELFF. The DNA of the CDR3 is TGTGCCAGTAGTTCCATTCTTGCGGGAGTCCCCGGGGAGCTGTTTTTT.

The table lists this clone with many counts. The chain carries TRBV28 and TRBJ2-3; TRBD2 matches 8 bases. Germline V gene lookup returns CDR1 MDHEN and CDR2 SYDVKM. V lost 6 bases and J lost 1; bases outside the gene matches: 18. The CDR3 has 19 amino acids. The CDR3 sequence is CASSPRTWSGGGGTDTQYF. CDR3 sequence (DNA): TGTGCCAGCAGCCCCCGGACTTGGAGCGGGGGAGGTGGCACAGATACGCAGTATTTT. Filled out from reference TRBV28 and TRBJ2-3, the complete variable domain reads DVKVTQSSRYLVKRTGEKVFLECVQDMDHENMFWYRQDPGLGLRLIYFSYDVKMKEKGDIPEGYSVSREKKERFSLILESASTNQTSMYLCASSPRTWSGGGGTDTQYFGPGTRLTVL.

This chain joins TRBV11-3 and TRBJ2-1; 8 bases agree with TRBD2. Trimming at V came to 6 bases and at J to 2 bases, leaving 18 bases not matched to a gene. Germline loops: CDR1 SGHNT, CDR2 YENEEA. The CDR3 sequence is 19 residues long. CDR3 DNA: TGTGCCAGCAGTAACCGGGGGGGACGAGCGGGAGCCCCCTACAATGAGCAGTTCTTC. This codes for CASSNRGGRAGAPYNEQFF.

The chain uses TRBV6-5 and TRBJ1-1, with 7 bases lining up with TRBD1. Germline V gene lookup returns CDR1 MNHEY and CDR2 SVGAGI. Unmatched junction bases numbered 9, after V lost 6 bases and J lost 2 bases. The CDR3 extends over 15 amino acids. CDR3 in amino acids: CASRLAGQANTEAFF. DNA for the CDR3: TGTGCCAGCAGGCTAGCCGGACAGGCAAACACTGAAGCTTTCTTT.

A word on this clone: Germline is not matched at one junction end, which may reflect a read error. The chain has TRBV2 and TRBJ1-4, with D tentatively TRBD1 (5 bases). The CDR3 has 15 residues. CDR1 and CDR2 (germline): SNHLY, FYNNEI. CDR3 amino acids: CASREGTGLGEKLFF. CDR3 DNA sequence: TGTGCCAGCAGGGAAGGGACGGGCCTCGGAGAAAAACTGTTTTTT.

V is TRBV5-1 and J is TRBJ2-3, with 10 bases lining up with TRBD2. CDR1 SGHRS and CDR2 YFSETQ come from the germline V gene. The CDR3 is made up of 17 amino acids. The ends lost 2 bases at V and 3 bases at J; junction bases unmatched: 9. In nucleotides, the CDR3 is TGCGCCAGCAGCTTCGCTAGCGGGAGCCCGGGGACAGATACGCAGTATTTT. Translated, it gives CASSFASGSPGTDTQYF.

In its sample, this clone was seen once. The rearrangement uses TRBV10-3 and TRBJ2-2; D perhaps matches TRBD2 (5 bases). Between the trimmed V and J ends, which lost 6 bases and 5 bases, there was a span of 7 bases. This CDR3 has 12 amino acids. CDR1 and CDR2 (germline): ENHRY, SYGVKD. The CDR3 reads CAIRGRTGELFF. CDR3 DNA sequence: TGTGCCATCAGGGGGAGAACCGGGGAGCTGTTTTTT.

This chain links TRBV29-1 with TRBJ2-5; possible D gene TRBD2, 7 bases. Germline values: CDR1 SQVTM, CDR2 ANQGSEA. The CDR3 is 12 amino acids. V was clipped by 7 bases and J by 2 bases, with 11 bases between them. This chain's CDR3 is CSGGGQQETQYF. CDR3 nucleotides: TGCAGCGGGGGGGGACAACAAGAGACCCAGTACTTC.